The 21 T cell receptor beta chains listed next were all sequenced from one sample in a study of shared clonotypes between healthy human individuals. TCRdb's table, derived via immunoSEQ multiplex PCR, lists solely in-frame clones and lacks some. The top ten clones hold approximately 1.5% of a sample with over a million clones, about 75% of them seen once. Sequencing was carried out using memory CD4+ T cells sorted from blood. Specified subset: CD45RA-negative fraction. The source of these receptors is a man younger than 35 in good health.

V gene TRBV25-1 combines with J gene TRBJ1-6; D not certain. The CDR3 length is 16 residues. Germline lookup yields CDR1 MGHDK and CDR2 SYGVNS. V was cut by 0 bases and J by 10 bases, with 16 bases left in between. The DNA of the CDR3 is TGTGCCAGCAGTGAATATACCGCGGGAGGCGGCTCACCCCTCCACTTT. Residues: CASSEYTAGGGSPLHF.

This chain joins TRBV27 and TRBJ1-5; D unresolved. The germline V and J ends were trimmed by 3 bases and 6 bases, with 6 bases remaining between them. CDR1 MNHEY and CDR2 SMNVEV come from the germline V gene (reference sequence). The CDR3 has 12 amino acids. CDR3 amino acids: CASSFLGQPQHF. The CDR3, as DNA: TGTGCCAGCAGTTTTCTGGGTCAGCCCCAGCATTTT.

The chain couples TRBV7-2 to TRBJ2-1; 8 bases line up with TRBD2. Trimming at V came to 4 bases and at J to 13 bases, leaving 6 bases not matched to a gene. There are 12 residues in the CDR3. Per the germline V gene, CDR1 is SGHTA and CDR2 is FQGNSA. The CDR3 DNA reads as TGTGCCAGCAGCTCCCGGACTAGCTATCAGTTCTTC. Protein product: CASSSRTSYQFF.

The chain recombines TRBV1 with TRBJ2-1; the table's D call TRBD2 went unverified against the DNA. TRBV1 is shown as a pseudogene. The CDR3 length is 18 residues. CDR3 loop: CTSSHPSGGQIIYNEQFF. CDR3 DNA sequence: TGCACCAGCAGCCACCCTTCGGGGGGGCAAATAATCTACAATGAGCAGTTCTTC.

The V and J genes are TRBV6-6 and TRBJ1-3; D gene unclear. V lost 5 bases and J 4 bases, leaving 9 bases between the germline ends. Germline V CDR1 and CDR2: MNHNY, SVGAGI (reference sequence). The CDR3 runs 13 residues. CDR3 nucleotide sequence: TGTGCCAGCAGTGTAAGAATGGGAAACACCATATATTTT. Protein: CASSVRMGNTIYF.

The V call is TRBV11-2, the J call TRBJ2-7; 11 nucleotides match TRBD2. Trimming took 1 base from V and 0 from J; bases not matched to a gene: 11. Germline values: CDR1 SGHAT, CDR2 FQNNGV. The CDR3 totals 19 residues. The CDR3 region has the DNA TGTGCCAGCAGCTTAGGCACATCGACTAGCGGGGCGGCCTCCTACGAGCAGTACTTC. Encoded protein: CASSLGTSTSGAASYEQYF.

The J gene is TRBJ2-5, the V gene TRBV6-5; TRBD1 might be the D (6 bases). The J call may not be correct, given that the DNA end is closer to TRBJ2-7. The CDR3 loop spans 12 amino acids. The germline gives CDR1 MNHEY, CDR2 SVGAGI. The chain's CDR3 is CASRDRNTEQYF. The DNA for the CDR3 is TGTGCCAGCAGGGACAGAAACACCGAGCAGTACTTC.

The rearrangement uses TRBV7-3 and TRBJ1-1; maybe TRBD1 (5 bases). Germline V gene data show CDR1 as SGHTA and CDR2 as FQGTGA. This CDR3 has 14 residues. V lost 5 bases and J lost 2, with 12 bases in between. The CDR3 nucleotides are TGTGCCAGCAGCCTTCGAAGGGGAAACACTGAAGCTTTCTTT. Amino acids: CASSLRRGNTEAFF.

The chain's CDR3 is CASTIREGETQYF. The CDR3 nucleotides are TGCGCCAGCACCATTCGCGAGGGTGAGACCCAGTACTTC. The genes are TRBV4-1 and TRBJ2-5; D is perhaps TRBD2 (5 bases). This CDR3 is built from 13 residues. Germline assignment: CDR1 MGHRA and CDR2 YSYEKL. Trimming cost V 7 bases and J 5 bases, with 14 bases left between them.

CDR3 residues: CASSSTGLSNQPQHF. CDR3 sequence (DNA): TGTGCCAGCAGCTCCACAGGGCTTAGCAATCAGCCCCAGCATTTT. The genes are TRBV5-8 and TRBJ1-5, with D tentatively TRBD1 (6 bases). The length of the CDR3 is 15 residues. Germline V gives CDR1 SGHTS, CDR2 YDEGEE. V gave up 3 bases and J gave up 0 bases, with 10 bases separating them.

V gene TRBV5-6 combines with J gene TRBJ1-5; D might be TRBD1 (5 bases). CDR1 is SGHDT, CDR2 YYEEEE, per germline. The germline V and J ends were trimmed by 4 bases and 6 bases, with 14 bases remaining between them. The CDR3 covers 14 residues. The CDR3 DNA is TGTGCCAGCAGCCTGGGGGTGGGTAGTCAGCCCCAGCATTTT. Residues: CASSLGVGSQPQHF.

V gene TRBV5-1 combines with J gene TRBJ1-3; TRBD1 is a possible D gene (6 bases). Germline CDR1 reads SGHRS; CDR2 reads YFSETQ. This CDR3 is built from 15 residues. Trimming stripped 4 bases from V and 3 bases from J, with 14 bases between. CDR3: CASSQGNLLGNTIYF. The CDR3 region has the DNA TGCGCCAGCAGCCAGGGGAACCTACTTGGAAACACCATATATTTT.

The chain employs TRBV27 and TRBJ2-3; perhaps TRBD1 as D (5 bases). The CDR3 is 15 residues long. Germline CDR1 is MNHEY and CDR2 is SMNVEV (reference sequence). Trimming cost V 3 bases and J 4 bases, with 14 bases left between them. The CDR3 region has the DNA TGTGCCAGCAGTTTCGACAGCCTGATTCCAGATACGCAGTATTTT. This translates into CASSFDSLIPDTQYF.

This sequence joins TRBV5-1 and TRBJ2-1, with D maybe TRBD1 (6 bases). Deletions cut 0 bases from V and 7 bases from J, with 14 bases between. Germline-derived CDR1 and CDR2 are SGHRS and YFSETQ. CDR3 size: 15 residues. CDR3 DNA: TGCGCCAGCAGCTTGGGTCCCCCCCAGGGGAATGAGCAGTTCTTC. The encoded protein is CASSLGPPQGNEQFF. Using reference TRBV5-1 and TRBJ2-1 for the parts outside the CDR3, the full variable domain is KAGVTQTPRYLIKTRGQQVTLSCSPISGHRSVSWYQQTPGQGLQFLFEYFSETQRNKGNFPGRFSGRQFSNSRSEMNVSTLELGDSALYLCASSLGPPQGNEQFFGPGTRLTVL.

The rearrangement uses TRBV7-8 and TRBJ1-1; the D is unclear. CDR1 and CDR2 (germline): SGHVS, FQNEAQ. The V and J ends lost 5 bases and 1 base respectively, with 8 bases between them. The CDR3 extends over 13 amino acids. In DNA form, the CDR3 reads TGTGCCAGCAGCACGGATGGGAACACTGAAGCTTTCTTT. The encoded protein is CASSTDGNTEAFF.

In DNA form, the CDR3 reads TGTGCCAGCAGTTTGGGACTTGTCACAGATACGCAGTATTTT. Translation gives CASSLGLVTDTQYF. The V gene is TRBV6-5, the J gene TRBJ2-3, with a tentative D call TRBD2 (6 bases). Germline CDR1 reads MNHEY; CDR2 reads SVGAGI. Trimming shortened V by 4 bases and J by 2 bases, and 10 bases separated the two germline ends. The CDR3 is made up of 14 amino acids.

The chain joins TRBV6-1 to TRBJ1-6; D remains unclear. V was trimmed by 3 bases and J by 2 bases, leaving 5 bases between them. The germline V gene has CDR1 MNHNS and CDR2 SASEGT. This CDR3 has 14 amino acids. This chain's CDR3 is CASSERPYNSPLHF. The CDR3 DNA follows: TGTGCCAGCAGTGAGCGCCCCTATAATTCACCCCTCCACTTT.

The gene calls are TRBV27 and TRBJ2-7; the match to TRBD1 covers 7 bases. This CDR3 comprises 16 residues. Trimming took 6 bases from V and 3 from J; bases not matched to a gene: 14. CDR1 and CDR2 from the germline V gene are MNHEY and SMNVEV (reference sequence). Here the CDR3 reads CASSRKLTGAGYEQYF. In DNA, the CDR3 is TGTGCCAGCAGCCGAAAATTAACAGGGGCGGGCTACGAGCAGTACTTC.

The V call is TRBV11-2, the J call TRBJ2-3; possible D gene TRBD2, 6 bases. The CDR3 is 11 residues long. Germline V lookup: CDR1 SGHAT, CDR2 FQNNGV. V lost 5 bases, J lost 10 bases, and 10 bases lay in between. CDR3 sequence (DNA): TGTGCCAGCAGCCCGGGAGTGTCGCAGTATTTT. Encoded protein: CASSPGVSQYF.

The sample holds a few counts of this clone. V usage is TRBV6-5 and J usage is TRBJ1-6; the match to TRBD1 covers 9 bases. This CDR3 comprises 15 residues. Germline CDR1 MNHEY, CDR2 SVGAGI. The V segment lost 3 bases and the J segment 16 bases; nucleotides outside the gene matches: 13. For the CDR3, the DNA is TGTGCCAGCAGTTATACCCGACAGGGGGGAAGGTCGCTCCACTTT. Protein sequence: CASSYTRQGGRSLHF.

The chain carries TRBV14 and TRBJ2-4; 9 bases map to TRBD1. CDR3 length equals 19 residues. The J segment lost 1 base and the V segment lost 4 bases, leaving 14 bases of the junction unmatched. Germline V gene data show CDR1 as SGHDN and CDR2 as FVKESK. As DNA, the CDR3 is TGTGCCAGCAGCCCACAACAGGGGGCTGGTGGCGAGGCCAAAAACATTCAGTACTTC. Protein product: CASSPQQGAGGEAKNIQYF.